Each of the 6 T cell receptor beta chains below was sequenced from the same sample in a study of cytomegalovirus exposure and HLA in healthy donors. The PCR had 60 Vbeta and 13 Jbeta primers. Measured with immunoSEQ multiplex PCR; TCRdb has only the in-frame clones, and not every one. The sample consists of about 120,000 clones, 80% of them appearing once. Input material: PBMCs. These TCRs come from a man between 25 and 39 years old in good health and CMV-seropositive.

The sample holds a few counts of this clone. This rearrangement joins TRBV7-3 to TRBJ2-1; weak D call: TRBD2 (5 bases). Germline V lookup: CDR1 SGHTA, CDR2 FQGTGA. Trimming stripped 2 bases from V and 6 bases from J, with 11 bases between. The CDR3 is 14 residues long. In DNA, the CDR3 is TGTGCCAGCAGCTTAGCTACTAGGTCCAATGAGCAGTTCTTC. Translating it yields CASSLATRSNEQFF.

The rearrangement joins TRBV9 to TRBJ1-2, with 7 bases that match TRBD1. The CDR3 sequence is 15 residues long. The V gene end was trimmed by 0 bases and the J gene end by 6 bases; junction bases not matched to a gene: 8. In germline, CDR1 is SGDLS, CDR2 YYNGEE. In DNA form, the CDR3 reads TGTGCCAGCAGCGTAGACCTCCGAGGGGGCGATGGCTACACCTTC. Its protein product is CASSVDLRGGDGYTF.

J is TRBJ1-5 and V is TRBV14; D is unresolved. CDR1 SGHDN and CDR2 FVKESK come from the germline V gene. The CDR3 consists of 13 residues. Trimming took 4 bases from V and 2 from J, leaving 6 bases between them. This chain's CDR3 is CASSPGGNQPQHF. The CDR3 region has the DNA TGTGCCAGCAGCCCCGGAGGCAATCAGCCCCAGCATTTT.

V and J are TRBV6-5 and TRBJ1-5, with D possibly matching TRBD1 (6 bases). This CDR3 region has 11 residues. Germline V CDR1 and CDR2: MNHEY, SVGAGI. V gave up 5 bases and J gave up 12 bases, with 11 bases separating them. Here the CDR3 reads CASSGGGHQHF. CDR3 bases: TGTGCCAGCAGTGGCGGGGGGCACCAGCATTTT.

The rearrangement joins TRBV7-2 to TRBJ2-4; D possibly corresponds to TRBD1 (5 bases). The germline gives CDR1 SGHTA, CDR2 FQGNSA. V was cut by 2 bases and J by 8 bases, with 13 bases left in between. The CDR3 consists of 14 residues. The CDR3: CASSLSGREDIQYF. Written as DNA, the CDR3 is TGTGCCAGCAGCTTATCGGGCAGGGAAGACATTCAGTACTTC.

The table lists this clone with a few counts. The chain combines TRBV6-1 with TRBJ1-1; perhaps TRBD1 as D (6 bases). The V gene lost 4 bases and the J gene lost 7 bases, with 13 bases spanning the gap. The length of the CDR3 is 13 residues. Germline CDR1 MNHNS, CDR2 SASEGT. In DNA form, the CDR3 reads TGTGCCAGCAGTGGCCGGGACACCAGTGAAGCTTTCTTT. Protein: CASSGRDTSEAFF.